The clone carrying this TCR beta chain was seen ten or more times. Its antigen is not identified. This record belongs to a study of T-cell reconstitution after alpha-beta-depleted transplantation in children. Study results and caveats: T-cell numbers and diversity one year post-transplant derived largely from freshly generated T cells.

The CDR3 contains 11 residues. Deletions cut 6 bases from V and 7 bases from J, with 10 bases between. From germline, CDR1 is DFQATT and CDR2 SNEGSKA (reference sequence). Unique molecular identifiers were built into the TCRbeta library. TCRdb itself ran the PCR reads through MiXCR, one entry per CDR3 protein. The table includes hundreds of thousands of distinct CDR3 sequences, approximately 13% detected once. The receptor was isolated from a male patient under 18 who had a stem cell transplant for acute myeloid leukemia, so the T cells may come from the graft donor. Sample: PBMCs, mostly from graft donor cells, taken 360 days after TCRalphabeta/CD19-depleted stem cell transplant. The V call is TRBV20-1, the J call TRBJ2-1, with D uncertain. CDR3 in amino acids: CSASYGNEQFF. The CDR3 nucleotides read TGCAGTGCCTCGTATGGGAATGAGCAGTTCTTC.